This is a list of T cell receptor beta chains from one sample in a study of post-analysis software for immune sequencing data. TCRdb reanalysed the PCR reads using MiXCR and keeps one entry per CDR3 protein. The profile shows some 450,000 distinct CDR3 sequences, under 55% of them singletons. Sequenced input: blood. These receptors came from a girl aged 10 to 17 with multiple sclerosis. Each CDR3 is given with its conserved first and last residue. Size is omitted from some rows. Given values are once, few, many or a class for expanded clones.

abundance	j_gene	v_gene	CDR3aa
few	TRBJ1-2	TRBV7-2	CASGRGTGYTF
NA	TRBJ2-3	TRBV6-1	CASREPGSYTDTQYF
NA	TRBJ2-7	TRBV7-9	CASSLGDRSYEQYF
few	TRBJ2-1	TRBV24-1	CATRGTGDYNEQFF
few	TRBJ2-5	TRBV5-1	CASSPGTSGALKETQYF
NA	TRBJ1-2	TRBV28	CASSPGTGASWGYTF
NA	TRBJ2-1	TRBV7-2	CASSLAGTAIGNEQFF
NA	TRBJ1-5	TRBV29-1	CSATQGGNQPQHF
few	TRBJ2-7	TRBV20-1	CSASPRTSGTYEQYF
NA	TRBJ2-5	TRBV5-6	CASSLYAGRGETQYF
NA	TRBJ2-1	TRBV20-1	CSATLSYNEQFF
NA	TRBJ1-1	TRBV28	CASSLRPDGNTEAFF
NA	TRBJ1-2	TRBV27	CASSSGGTGLSRYGDTF
NA	TRBJ2-7	TRBV28	CASRATEYEQYF
NA	TRBJ2-7	TRBV2	CASARLAGGYEQYF